This T cell receptor (beta chain) was obtained from a study of T-cell memory formation after mild COVID-19. General study findings and limits: Cross-reactive memory appears to have joined, as suggested by some responding clones showing up in pre-infection memory.

Via MiXCR, TCRdb re-called the 5' RACE reads, giving one row per CDR3 protein. The table records some 54,000 distinct CDR3 sequences, over 7.5% of them present only once. Germline V gives CDR1 WSHSY, CDR2 SAAADI. V was trimmed by 3 bases and J by 5 bases, leaving 13 bases between them. CDR3 length: 14 amino acids. This clonotype showed up many times. The antigen remains unidentified. The sequence was collected from a man between 18 and 35 years old who had mild COVID-19 (a few samples of this study predate the infection). Cell type and time point are not known. The sequenced material came from PBMCs or a T cell subset sorted from them (not recorded which). The rearrangement links TRBV10-2 to TRBJ1-1; a possible D gene is TRBD1 (6 bases). CDR3 sequence (DNA): TGCGCCAGCAGTGACTACCAGGGGTGGACTGAAGCTTTCTTT. Translation gives CASSDYQGWTEAFF.